This TCR beta chain was obtained from a study of shared clonotypes between healthy human individuals. General study points: The represented genetic and exposure-history diversity was limited by the small number of donors. On the whole, naive subsets had larger estimated richness than memory subsets had.

Naive CD8 cells lacked CD45RO, underwent positive selection for CCR7 and left out terminally differentiated effector memory CD45RA+ cells. A note on this clone: What it binds is unknown.

Some clones are missing from TCRdb's copy, which holds only in-frame ones; the method was immunoSEQ multiplex PCR. Of under 2,000,000 clones listed, about 95% are singletons. Trimming took 0 bases from V and 0 from J; bases not matched to a gene: 9. Germline V CDR1 and CDR2: SGDLS, YYNGEE. The length of the CDR3 is 17 residues. The clonotype was recovered from a young man in good health. The genes are TRBV9 and TRBJ2-7, with 7 positions matching TRBD1. What was sequenced was naive CD8+ T cells sorted from blood. In DNA, the CDR3 is TGTGCCAGCAGCGTAGGACCCCAGGGGGTGCGCTCCTACGAGCAGTACTTC. This codes for CASSVGPQGVRSYEQYF.